This record covers a single TCR beta chain. Generated by immunoSEQ multiplex PCR, the TCRdb table keeps only in-frame clones and is missing some. The sample holds tens of thousands of clones, 75% to 90% seen once. The sample comes from a study of OX40 agonist ivuxolimab in advanced cancers. The CDR3 length is 15 residues. Per germline, CDR1 GTSNPN and CDR2 SVGIG (reference sequence). Trimming removed 3 bases from V and 3 bases from J, with 16 bases in between. The input for sequencing was CD4+ or CD8+ T cells sorted from blood, taken in a trial of the OX40 agonist ivuxolimab. The chain has TRBV30 and TRBJ2-3, with D maybe TRBD2 (6 bases). The origin of this receptor is an adult with an advanced solid tumor such as melanoma, head and neck, liver or kidney cancer. The CDR3: CAWSGDFGGTDTQYF. CDR3 coding DNA: TGTGCCTGGAGCGGGGACTTCGGTGGGACAGATACGCAGTATTTT. Full variable domain (rest looked up from reference TRBV30 and TRBJ2-3): SQTIHQWPATLVQPVGSPLSLECTVEGTSNPNLYWYRQAAGRGLQLLFYSVGIGQISSEVPQNLSASRPQDRQFILSSKKLLLSDSGFYLCAWSGDFGGTDTQYFGPGTRLTVL.